The T cell receptor (beta chain) described here comes from a study of blood T cells in healthy people across ages. The use of a sample-barcoded 5' primer and a J-beta primer mix characterized a second PCR of roughly 7 to 12 cycles. TCRdb re-analysed the 5' RACE reads in MiXCR, keeping a single row per CDR3 protein. This table holds 600,000 or so distinct CDR3 sequences, about 30% found once. There are a few counts of this clonotype. Trimming shortened V by 3 bases and J by 0 bases, and 13 bases separated the two germline ends. This CDR3 is built from 16 residues. What was sequenced was blood. This receptor was obtained from an elderly woman in good health. This chain joins TRBV12-3 or TRBV12-4 and TRBJ2-3; a weak D match, TRBD2 (5 bases). In DNA, the CDR3 is TGTGCCAGCAGTTTTAATCACGGGGAGAGCACAGATACGCAGTATTTT. Amino acid sequence: CASSFNHGESTDTQYF.